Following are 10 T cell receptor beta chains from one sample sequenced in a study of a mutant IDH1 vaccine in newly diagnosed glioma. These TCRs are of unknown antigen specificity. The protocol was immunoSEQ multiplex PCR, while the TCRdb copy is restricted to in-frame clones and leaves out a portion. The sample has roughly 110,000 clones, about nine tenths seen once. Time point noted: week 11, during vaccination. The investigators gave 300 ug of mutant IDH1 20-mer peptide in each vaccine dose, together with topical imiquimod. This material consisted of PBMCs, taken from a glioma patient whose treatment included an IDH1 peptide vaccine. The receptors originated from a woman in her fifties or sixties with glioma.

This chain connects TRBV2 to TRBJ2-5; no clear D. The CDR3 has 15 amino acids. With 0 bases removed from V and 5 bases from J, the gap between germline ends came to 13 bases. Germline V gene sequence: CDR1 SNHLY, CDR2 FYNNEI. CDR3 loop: CASSEAHRSRETQYF. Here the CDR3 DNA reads TGTGCCAGCAGTGAAGCGCACAGATCCAGGGAGACCCAGTACTTC.

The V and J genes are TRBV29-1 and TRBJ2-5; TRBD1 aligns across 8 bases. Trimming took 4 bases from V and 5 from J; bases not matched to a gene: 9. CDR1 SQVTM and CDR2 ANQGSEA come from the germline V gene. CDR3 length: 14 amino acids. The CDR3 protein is CSVVPDRDLETQYF. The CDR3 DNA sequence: TGCAGCGTTGTCCCGGACAGGGACTTGGAGACCCAGTACTTC. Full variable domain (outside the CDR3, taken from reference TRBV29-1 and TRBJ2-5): SAVISQKPSRDICQRGTSLTIQCQVDSQVTMMFWYRQQPGQSLTLIATANQGSEATYESGFVIDKFPISRPNLTFSTLTVSNMSPEDSSIYLCSVVPDRDLETQYFGPGTRLLVL.

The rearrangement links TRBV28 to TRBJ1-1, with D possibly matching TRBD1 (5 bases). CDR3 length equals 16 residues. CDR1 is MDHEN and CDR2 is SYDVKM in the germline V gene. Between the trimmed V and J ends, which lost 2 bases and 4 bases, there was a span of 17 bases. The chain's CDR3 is CASSLVDNFGGTEAFF. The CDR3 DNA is TGTGCCAGCAGTTTAGTGGACAACTTTGGGGGCACTGAAGCTTTCTTT.

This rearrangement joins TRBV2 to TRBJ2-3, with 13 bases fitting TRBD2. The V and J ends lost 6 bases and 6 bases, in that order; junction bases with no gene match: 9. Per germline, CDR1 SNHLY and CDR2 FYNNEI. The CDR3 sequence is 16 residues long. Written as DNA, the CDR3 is TGTGCCAGCAGGAGTGGGACTAGCGGGGATAGGGATACGCAGTATTTT. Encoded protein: CASRSGTSGDRDTQYF.

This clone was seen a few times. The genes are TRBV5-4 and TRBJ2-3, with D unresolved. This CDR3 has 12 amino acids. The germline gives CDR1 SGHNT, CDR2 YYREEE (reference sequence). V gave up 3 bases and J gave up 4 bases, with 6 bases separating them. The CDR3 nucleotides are TGTGCCAGCAGCTGGAGCTCAGATACGCAGTATTTT. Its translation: CASSWSSDTQYF.

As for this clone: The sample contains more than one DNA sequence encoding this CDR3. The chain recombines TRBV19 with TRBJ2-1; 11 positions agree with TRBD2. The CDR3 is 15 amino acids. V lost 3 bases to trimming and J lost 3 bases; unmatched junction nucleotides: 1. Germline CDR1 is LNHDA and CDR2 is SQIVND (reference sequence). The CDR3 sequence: CASSIGTSGYNEQFF. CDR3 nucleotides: TGTGCCAGTAGTATTGGGACTAGCGGCTACAATGAGCAGTTCTTC.

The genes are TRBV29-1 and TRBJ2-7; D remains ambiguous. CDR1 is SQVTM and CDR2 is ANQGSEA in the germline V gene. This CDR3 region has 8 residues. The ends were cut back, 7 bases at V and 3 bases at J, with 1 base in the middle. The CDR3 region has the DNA TGCAGCGACTACGAGCAGTACTTC. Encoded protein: CSDYEQYF.

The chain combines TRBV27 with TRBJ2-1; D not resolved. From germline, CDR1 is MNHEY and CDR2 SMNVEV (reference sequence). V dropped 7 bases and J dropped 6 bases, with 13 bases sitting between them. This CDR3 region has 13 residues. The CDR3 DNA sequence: TGTGCCAGCACCCTTCCAGCGTTCAATGAGCAGTTCTTC. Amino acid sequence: CASTLPAFNEQFF.

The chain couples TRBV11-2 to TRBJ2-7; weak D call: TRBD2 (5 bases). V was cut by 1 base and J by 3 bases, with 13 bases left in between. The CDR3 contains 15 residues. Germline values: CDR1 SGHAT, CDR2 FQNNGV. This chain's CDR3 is CASSLGIEGYYEQYF. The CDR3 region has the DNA TGTGCCAGCAGCTTAGGAATAGAGGGCTACTACGAGCAGTACTTC.

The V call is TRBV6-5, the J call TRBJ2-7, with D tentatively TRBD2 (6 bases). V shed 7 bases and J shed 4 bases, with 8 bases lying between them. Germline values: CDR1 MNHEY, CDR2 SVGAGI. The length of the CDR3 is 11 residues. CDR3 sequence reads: CASTSAYEQYF. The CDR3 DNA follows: TGTGCCAGCACTAGCGCTTACGAGCAGTACTTC.